This entry lists 31 T cell receptor beta chains sequenced from one sample in a study of T cell changes during pregnancy in multiple sclerosis. Here immunoSEQ multiplex PCR was the method, and the copy in TCRdb shows in-frame clones only, minus some. The sample yields 60,000 or so clones, around 90% seen once. The starting material was peripheral blood, obtained in the first trimester of pregnancy. Receptors were obtained from a female donor in good health, enrolled as a control in a pregnancy study.

This chain links TRBV7-9 with TRBJ2-7; 10 bases match TRBD1. Trimming cost V 5 bases and J 4 bases; bases outside gene matches: 5. Germline CDR1 SEHNR, CDR2 FQNEAQ (reference sequence). CDR3 length: 14 amino acids. This CDR3 reads CASSPGTGVYEQYF. CDR3 coding DNA: TGTGCCAGCAGCCCCGGGACAGGGGTATACGAGCAGTACTTC.

The chain recombines TRBV18 with TRBJ2-3; 13 nucleotides agree with TRBD2. Germline assignment: CDR1 KGHSH and CDR2 LQKENI. The CDR3 totals 16 residues. Trimming took 3 bases from V and 4 from J; bases not matched to a gene: 4. Here the CDR3 DNA reads TGTGCCAGCTCACCCGGGACTAGCGGGGACTCAGATACGCAGTATTTT. Protein: CASSPGTSGDSDTQYF.

This clone was counted between two and nine times. J is TRBJ2-7 and V is TRBV11-3; D possibly corresponds to TRBD2 (5 bases). The CDR3 contains 15 residues. Germline values: CDR1 SGHNT, CDR2 YENEEA. V was cut by 5 bases and J by 2 bases, with 16 bases left in between. CDR3: CASSPRTVGAYEQYF. The CDR3, as DNA: TGTGCCAGCAGCCCGCGGACTGTGGGCGCCTACGAGCAGTACTTC.

This chain links TRBV18 with TRBJ1-6; D is undetermined. Germline values: CDR1 KGHSH, CDR2 LQKENI. CDR3 length equals 14 residues. Trimming removed 5 bases at V and 14 bases at J, with 19 bases between. As DNA, the CDR3 is TGTGCCAGCTCAACCGACTTAAAAAATCTTGCCCTCCACTTT. This sequence encodes CASSTDLKNLALHF.

This clone was seen more than once but under ten times. The V gene is TRBV4-3, the J gene TRBJ2-7; tentative D call: TRBD1 (6 bases). V was pared by 0 bases and J by 3 bases, with 12 bases between. Germline assignment: CDR1 LGHNA and CDR2 YSLEER. This CDR3 spans 15 amino acids. CDR3 DNA: TGCGCCAGCAGCCAAGAGGTCCAGGGGATCTACGAGCAGTACTTC. Its translation: CASSQEVQGIYEQYF.

This clone was recorded only once. The chain uses TRBV30 and TRBJ2-1; 12 bases align to TRBD2. The CDR3 consists of 15 residues. V was pared by 4 bases and J by 2 bases, with 3 bases of the junction left unmatched. CDR1 and CDR2 from the germline V gene are GTSNPN and SVGIG (reference sequence). The CDR3 coding sequence is TGTGCCTGGATAGGACTAGCGGGGACCTACAATGAGCAGTTCTTC. It yields the protein CAWIGLAGTYNEQFF.

The rearrangement links TRBV7-2 to TRBJ1-2; 10 nucleotides agree with TRBD1. The CDR3 sequence is 16 residues long. Germline trimming cut 1 base from V and 4 bases from J; bases unmatched to any gene: 6. The germline gives CDR1 SGHTA, CDR2 FQGNSA. The CDR3 nucleotides read TGTGCCAGCAGCTTAGGTGGGACAGGGGCTTCCTATGGCTACACCTTC. Protein product: CASSLGGTGASYGYTF.

The V and J genes are TRBV19 and TRBJ1-5, with D perhaps matching TRBD1 (5 bases). This CDR3 has 14 amino acids. The germline V gene has CDR1 LNHDA and CDR2 SQIVND (reference sequence). The germline V and J ends were trimmed by 4 bases and 3 bases, with 10 bases remaining between them. The CDR3: CASSNGGNNQPQHF. The CDR3 region has the DNA TGTGCCAGTAGTAACGGGGGGAACAATCAGCCCCAGCATTTT.

This chain uses TRBV5-8 with TRBJ1-6, with D uncertain. V lost 0 bases and J 7 bases, leaving 8 bases between the germline ends. The CDR3 totals 14 residues. Germline V gene data show CDR1 as SGHTS and CDR2 as YDEGEE. For the CDR3, the DNA is TGTGCCAGCAGCTTGGTGCGCGGAAATTCACCCCTCCACTTT. Translation: CASSLVRGNSPLHF. Variable domain in full (rest from reference TRBV5-8 and TRBJ1-6): EAGVTQSPTHLIKTRGQQATLRCSPISGHTSVYWYQQALGLGLQFLLWYDEGEERNRGNFPPRFSGRQFPNYSSELNVNALELEDSALYLCASSLVRGNSPLHFGNGTRLTVT.

This clone came up once. The rearrangement links TRBV9 to TRBJ2-7, with a possible D match to TRBD2 (5 bases). Germline CDR1 and CDR2: SGDLS and YYNGEE. With 0 bases removed from V and 5 bases from J, the gap between germline ends came to 15 bases. CDR3 length: 15 residues. Here the CDR3 reads CASSVGGSGWDEQYF. CDR3 nucleotides: TGTGCCAGCAGCGTAGGAGGGTCAGGTTGGGACGAGCAGTACTTC.

The chain is built from TRBV7-9 and TRBJ1-1, with unresolved D. Trimming removed 6 bases from V and 0 bases from J, with 11 bases in between. Germline V gene lookup returns CDR1 SEHNR and CDR2 FQNEAQ (reference sequence). The CDR3 runs to 14 residues. The CDR3 loop is CASSQTRMNTEAFF. In nucleotides, the CDR3 is TGTGCCAGCAGTCAAACGAGGATGAACACTGAAGCTTTCTTT. The full variable domain, its missing parts supplied by reference TRBV7-9 and TRBJ1-1, is DTGVSQNPRHKITKRGQNVTFRCDPISEHNRLYWYRQTLGQGPEFLTYFQNEAQLEKSRLLSDRFSAERPKGSFSTLEIQRTEQGDSAMYLCASSQTRMNTEAFFGQGTRLTVV.

The chain couples TRBV5-1 to TRBJ2-4; D gene uncertain. This CDR3 spans 14 amino acids. V was shortened by 4 bases and J by 0 bases, with 8 bases between the two germline ends. Per germline, CDR1 SGHRS and CDR2 YFSETQ. The CDR3 DNA follows: TGCGCCAGCAGCCCCGAACTAGCCAAAAACATTCAGTACTTC. Amino acid sequence: CASSPELAKNIQYF. Using reference TRBV5-1 and TRBJ2-4 for the parts outside the CDR3, the full variable domain is KAGVTQTPRYLIKTRGQQVTLSCSPISGHRSVSWYQQTPGQGLQFLFEYFSETQRNKGNFPGRFSGRQFSNSRSEMNVSTLELGDSALYLCASSPELAKNIQYFGAGTRLSVL.

CDR3 nucleotides: TGCGCCAGCAGTTGGGGGACAAGAGACCTAGAGACCCAGTACTTC. Residues: CASSWGTRDLETQYF. The chain uses TRBV4-1 and TRBJ2-5; D might be TRBD1 (6 bases). Deletions cut 6 bases from V and 4 bases from J, with 18 bases between. This CDR3 has 15 amino acids. In germline, CDR1 is MGHRA, CDR2 YSYEKL.

The rearrangement links TRBV4-1 to TRBJ2-3, with 9 bases aligning to TRBD2. CDR1 is MGHRA and CDR2 is YSYEKL in the germline V gene. V was pared by 0 bases and J by 4 bases, with 8 bases of the junction left unmatched. The CDR3 has 17 residues. Written as DNA, the CDR3 is TGCGCCAGCAGCCAAGATATCGGCGGGGGGGTATCAGATACGCAGTATTTT. Encoded protein: CASSQDIGGGVSDTQYF.

The sample holds one count of this clone. J is TRBJ1-1 and V is TRBV6-6; D is possibly TRBD1 (5 bases). CDR1 and CDR2 from the germline V gene are MNHNY and SVGAGI (reference sequence). This CDR3 has 14 amino acids. The germline V and J ends were trimmed by 6 bases and 1 base, with 12 bases remaining between them. CDR3 bases: TGTGCCAGCAGGACCGGGGGGGGGAACACTGAAGCTTTCTTT. It yields the protein CASRTGGGNTEAFF.

CDR3 DNA: TGTGCCAGCTCGAGGGGGTCTGGGGCCAACGTCCTGACTTTC. This gives the protein CASSRGSGANVLTF. The V call is TRBV18, the J call TRBJ2-6; a weak D match, TRBD1 (6 bases). V was clipped by 6 bases and J by 1 base, with 7 bases between them. CDR3 length: 14 residues. In germline, CDR1 is KGHSH, CDR2 LQKENI.

V usage is TRBV9 and J usage is TRBJ2-3; a possible D gene is TRBD2 (5 bases). Between the trimmed V and J ends, which lost 3 bases and 6 bases, there was a span of 11 bases. CDR1 SGDLS and CDR2 YYNGEE come from the germline V gene. The CDR3 consists of 13 residues. CDR3 residues: CASSDSRGDTQYF. Here the CDR3 DNA reads TGTGCCAGCAGCGACTCTAGAGGGGATACGCAGTATTTT.

The gene calls are TRBV7-2 and TRBJ2-1; 12 bases fit TRBD2. V trimming: 0 bases; J trimming: 6 bases; junction bases outside the gene matches: 9. CDR1 SGHTA and CDR2 FQGNSA come from the germline V gene. This CDR3 contains 18 residues. The CDR3 here is CASSLALAGGLRGNEQFF. CDR3 nucleotides: TGTGCCAGCAGCTTAGCACTAGCGGGGGGACTTCGGGGCAATGAGCAGTTCTTC.

This clone occurred once. V is TRBV5-1 and J is TRBJ1-6; 7 bases are shared with TRBD1. The V gene end was trimmed by 5 bases and the J gene end by 7 bases; junction bases not matched to a gene: 3. Looked up from germline, CDR1 is SGHRS and CDR2 is YFSETQ. This CDR3 is built from 13 residues. The DNA for the CDR3 is TGCGCCAGCAGGATGGACAGGAATTCACCCCTCCACTTT. This sequence encodes CASRMDRNSPLHF.

This chain connects TRBV7-9 to TRBJ2-7; TRBD2 matches 9 bases. Trimming removed 7 bases from V and 6 bases from J; junction bases left unmatched: 19. The length of the CDR3 is 17 residues. Germline V gene data show CDR1 as SEHNR and CDR2 as FQNEAQ (reference sequence). The CDR3, as DNA: TGTGCCAGCACGGGTCCCCGGCTGCTAGCGGGATTCGGCGAGCAGTACTTC. Its translation is CASTGPRLLAGFGEQYF.

This clone was seen just once. V gene TRBV7-2 combines with J gene TRBJ1-5; 7 nucleotides align to TRBD1. Germline V lookup: CDR1 SGHTA, CDR2 FQGNSA. The CDR3 consists of 17 residues. Trimming at V came to 3 bases and at J to 1 base, leaving 9 bases not matched to a gene. The CDR3 DNA reads as TGTGCCAGCAGCTTGGATAGGGGGCGGATAAGCAATCAGCCCCAGCATTTT. Protein product: CASSLDRGRISNQPQHF. The full variable domain, rest sourced from reference TRBV7-2 and TRBJ1-5, is GAGVSQSPSNKVTEKGKDVELRCDPISGHTALYWYRQSLGQGLEFLIYFQGNSAPDKSGLPSDRFSAERTGGSVSTLTIQRTQQEDSAVYLCASSLDRGRISNQPQHFGDGTRLSIL.

The V gene is TRBV4-3, the J gene TRBJ2-1; 10 nucleotides agree with TRBD2. Per the germline V gene, CDR1 is LGHNA and CDR2 is YSLEER. The CDR3 consists of 18 residues. Trimming removed 1 base from V and 6 bases from J; junction bases left unmatched: 12. For the CDR3, the DNA is TGCGCCAGCAGCCAAGGTCTTTTCACCAGGACTAGCGGCAATGAGCAGTTCTTC. Protein product: CASSQGLFTRTSGNEQFF.

This chain uses TRBV5-4 with TRBJ1-4; tentatively, D is TRBD1 (5 bases). CDR3 size: 16 residues. Trimming pared 6 bases from V and 5 bases from J, leaving 20 bases between. Germline lookup yields CDR1 SGHNT and CDR2 YYREEE (reference sequence). The CDR3 DNA is TGTGCCAGCAAGGGAGACCCCGGGGGAATAAATGAAAAACTGTTTTTT. Translation: CASKGDPGGINEKLFF.

The chain recombines TRBV19 with TRBJ1-1; D not resolved. CDR3 length: 14 residues. V lost 3 bases and J lost 1, with 9 bases in between. Per the germline V gene, CDR1 is LNHDA and CDR2 is SQIVND (reference sequence). CDR3 protein: CASSIQRENTEAFF. The CDR3 DNA follows: TGTGCCAGTAGTATTCAACGGGAGAACACTGAAGCTTTCTTT.

The gene calls are TRBV11-3 and TRBJ2-3; 10 nucleotides match TRBD2. V gave up 5 bases and J gave up 6 bases; unmatched junction bases: 11. The germline V gene has CDR1 SGHNT and CDR2 YENEEA. The CDR3 is 16 amino acids. Written as DNA, the CDR3 is TGTGCCAGCAGCATGAGAGGGAGCGGGGGGGCGGATACGCAGTATTTT. Its protein is CASSMRGSGGADTQYF.

In this sample, this clone turned up a few times. DNA for the CDR3: TGCGCCAGCAGCTTGGGGGCTAGCGGGGAAGAGACCCAGTACTTC. Translated, it gives CASSLGASGEETQYF. The rearrangement links TRBV5-1 to TRBJ2-5, with TRBD2 matching over 9 bases. V lost 0 bases, J lost 3 bases, and 3 bases stayed unmatched. The CDR3 covers 15 residues. Germline V lookup: CDR1 SGHRS, CDR2 YFSETQ.

V usage is TRBV6-5 and J usage is TRBJ1-2, with a tentative D call TRBD1 (5 bases). The CDR3 extends over 13 amino acids. V was trimmed by 6 bases and J by 4 bases, leaving 12 bases between them. Germline-derived CDR1 and CDR2 are MNHEY and SVGAGI. The CDR3 here is CASSSTGSYGYTF. The CDR3, as DNA: TGTGCCAGCAGCAGCACAGGATCCTATGGCTACACCTTC.

The chain is built from TRBV5-8 and TRBJ2-7; the match to TRBD1 covers 7 bases. J gave up 0 bases and V 4 bases, and 10 bases lay outside the gene matches. Germline CDR1 SGHTS, CDR2 YDEGEE. The CDR3 has 16 amino acids. The DNA for the CDR3 is TGTGCCAGCAGCGTGAACAGGGGCGACTTCTCCTACGAGCAGTACTTC. This encodes CASSVNRGDFSYEQYF.

The table lists this clone with a count of one. J is TRBJ2-7 and V is TRBV4-1; D is unclear. With 4 bases removed from V and 4 bases from J, the gap between germline ends came to 14 bases. This CDR3 is built from 14 residues. Germline lookup yields CDR1 MGHRA and CDR2 YSYEKL. CDR3 DNA sequence: TGCGCCAGCAGCCCCAGTTCGGTCGGGTACGAGCAGTACTTC. Translation gives CASSPSSVGYEQYF.

CDR3 in amino acids: CASSLALGEQYF. CDR3 DNA sequence: TGCGCCAGCAGCTTGGCCCTAGGCGAGCAGTACTTC. The chain combines TRBV5-1 with TRBJ2-7; D is uncertain. Trimming shortened V by 0 bases and J by 6 bases, and 7 bases separated the two germline ends. The CDR3 sequence is 12 residues long. Germline V CDR1 and CDR2: SGHRS, YFSETQ.

The V gene is TRBV7-2, the J gene TRBJ2-4; D is undetermined. CDR1 and CDR2 from the germline V gene are SGHTA and FQGNSA. The V and J ends lost 1 base and 8 bases respectively, with 6 bases between them. The CDR3 has 12 amino acids. CDR3 protein: CASSLGRDIQYF. DNA for the CDR3: TGTGCCAGCAGCTTAGGCCGAGACATTCAGTACTTC.